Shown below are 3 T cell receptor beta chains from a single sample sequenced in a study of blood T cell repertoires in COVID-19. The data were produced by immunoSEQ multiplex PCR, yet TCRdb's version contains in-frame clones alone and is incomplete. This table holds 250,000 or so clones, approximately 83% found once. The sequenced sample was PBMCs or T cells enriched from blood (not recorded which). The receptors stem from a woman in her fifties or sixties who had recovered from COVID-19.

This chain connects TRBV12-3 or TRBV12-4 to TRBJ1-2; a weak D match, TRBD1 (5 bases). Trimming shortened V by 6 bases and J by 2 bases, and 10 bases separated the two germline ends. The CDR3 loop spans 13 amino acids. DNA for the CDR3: TGTGCCAGCAGGACGACAGAAAACTATGGCTACACCTTC. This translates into CASRTTENYGYTF.

Here the CDR3 reads CASSAGQGRGYGYTF. CDR3 DNA: TGTGCCAGCAGCGCCGGACAGGGGCGGGGCTATGGCTACACCTTC. This chain joins TRBV28 and TRBJ1-2; 9 bases line up with TRBD1. This CDR3 region has 15 residues. CDR1 MDHEN and CDR2 SYDVKM come from the germline V gene. V was clipped by 6 bases and J by 4 bases; unmatched bases: 9.

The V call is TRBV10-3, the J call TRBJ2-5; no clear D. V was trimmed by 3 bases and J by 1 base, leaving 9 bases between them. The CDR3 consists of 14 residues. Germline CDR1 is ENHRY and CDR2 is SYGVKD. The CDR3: CAISDSRSQETQYF. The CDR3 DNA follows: TGTGCCATCAGTGATTCGAGGTCCCAAGAGACCCAGTACTTC.